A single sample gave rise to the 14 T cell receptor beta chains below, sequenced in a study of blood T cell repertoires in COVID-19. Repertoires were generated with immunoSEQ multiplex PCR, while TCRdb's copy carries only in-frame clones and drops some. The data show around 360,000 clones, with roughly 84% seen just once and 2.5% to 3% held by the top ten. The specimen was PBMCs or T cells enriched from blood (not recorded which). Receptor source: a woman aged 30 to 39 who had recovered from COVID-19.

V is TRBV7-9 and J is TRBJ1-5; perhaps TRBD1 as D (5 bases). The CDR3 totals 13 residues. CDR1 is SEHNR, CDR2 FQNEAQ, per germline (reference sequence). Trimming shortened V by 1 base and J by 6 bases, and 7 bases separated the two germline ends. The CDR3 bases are TGTGCCAGCAGCTTAGAAAGGGGTCAGCCCCAGCATTTT. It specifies CASSLERGQPQHF.

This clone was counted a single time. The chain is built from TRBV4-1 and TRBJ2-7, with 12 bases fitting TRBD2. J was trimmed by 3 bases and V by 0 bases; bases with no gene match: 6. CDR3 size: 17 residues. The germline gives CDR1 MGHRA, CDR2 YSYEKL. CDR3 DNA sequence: TGCGCCAGCAGCCAAGATGCACTAGCGGGGGGTTACTACGAGCAGTACTTC. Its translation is CASSQDALAGGYYEQYF.

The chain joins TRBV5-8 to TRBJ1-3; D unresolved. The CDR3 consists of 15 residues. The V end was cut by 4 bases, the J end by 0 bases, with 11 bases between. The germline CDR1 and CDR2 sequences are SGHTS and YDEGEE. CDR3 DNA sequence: TGTGCCAGCAGCCTCCCGCGGATCTCTGGAAACACCATATATTTT. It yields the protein CASSLPRISGNTIYF.

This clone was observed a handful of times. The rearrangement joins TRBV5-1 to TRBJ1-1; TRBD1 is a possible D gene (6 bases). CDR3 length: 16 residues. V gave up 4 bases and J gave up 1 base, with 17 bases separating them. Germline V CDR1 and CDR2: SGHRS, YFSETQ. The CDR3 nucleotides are TGCGCCAGCAGCAGTCGGGCGGAGACAGGGAACACTGAAGCTTTCTTT. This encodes CASSSRAETGNTEAFF.

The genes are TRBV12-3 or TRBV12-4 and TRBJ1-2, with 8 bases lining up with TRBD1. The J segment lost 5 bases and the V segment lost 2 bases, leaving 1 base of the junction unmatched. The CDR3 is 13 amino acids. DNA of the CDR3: TGTGCCAGCAGTTTACAGGGGGCTTATGGCTACACCTTC. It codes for CASSLQGAYGYTF.

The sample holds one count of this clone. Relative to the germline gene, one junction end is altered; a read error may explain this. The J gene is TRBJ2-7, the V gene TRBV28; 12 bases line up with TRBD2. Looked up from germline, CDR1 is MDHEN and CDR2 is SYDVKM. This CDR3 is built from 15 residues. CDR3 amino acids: CASSYGTSGSKGWVF. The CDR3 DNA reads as TGTGCCAGCAGCTACGGGACTAGCGGGTCAAAGGGGTGGGTCTTC.

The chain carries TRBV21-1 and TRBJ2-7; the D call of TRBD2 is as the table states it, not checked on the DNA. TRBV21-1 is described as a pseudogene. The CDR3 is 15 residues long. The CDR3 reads CASSKESGRVNEQYF. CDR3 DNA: TGTGCCAGCAGCAAAGAGAGCGGGAGGGTCAACGAGCAGTACTTC.

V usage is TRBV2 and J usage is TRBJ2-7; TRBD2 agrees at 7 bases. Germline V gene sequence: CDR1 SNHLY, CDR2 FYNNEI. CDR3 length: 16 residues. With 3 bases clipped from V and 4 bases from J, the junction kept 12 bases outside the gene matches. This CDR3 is CASSEVGGRAAYEQYF. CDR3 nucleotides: TGTGCCAGCAGTGAGGTAGGAGGGAGGGCCGCTTACGAGCAGTACTTC.

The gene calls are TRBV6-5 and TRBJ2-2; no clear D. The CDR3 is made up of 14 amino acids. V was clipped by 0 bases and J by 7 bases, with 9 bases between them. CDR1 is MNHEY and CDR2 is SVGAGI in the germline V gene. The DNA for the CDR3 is TGTGCCAGCAGTTACTCGCGCGGATTCGGGGAGCTGTTTTTT. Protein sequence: CASSYSRGFGELFF.

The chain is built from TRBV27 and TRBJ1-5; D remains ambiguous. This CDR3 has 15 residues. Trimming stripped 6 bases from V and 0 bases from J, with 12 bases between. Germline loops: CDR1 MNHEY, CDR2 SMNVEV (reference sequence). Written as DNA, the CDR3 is TGTGCCAGCAGGCCACAGATTAATAGCAATCAGCCCCAGCATTTT. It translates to CASRPQINSNQPQHF.

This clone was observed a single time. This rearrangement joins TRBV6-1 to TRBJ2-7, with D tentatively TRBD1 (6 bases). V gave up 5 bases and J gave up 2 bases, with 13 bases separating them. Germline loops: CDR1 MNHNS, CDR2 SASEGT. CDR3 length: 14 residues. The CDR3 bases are TGTGCCAGCAGTTTCCCACAGGGTCCCTACGAGCAGTACTTC. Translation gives CASSFPQGPYEQYF.

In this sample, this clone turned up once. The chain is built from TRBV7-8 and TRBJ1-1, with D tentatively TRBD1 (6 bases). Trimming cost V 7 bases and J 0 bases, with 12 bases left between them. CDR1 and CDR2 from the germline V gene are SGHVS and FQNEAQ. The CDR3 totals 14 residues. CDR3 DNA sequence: TGTGCCAGCATCCCGAGGGGGATGAACACTGAAGCTTTCTTT. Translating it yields CASIPRGMNTEAFF.

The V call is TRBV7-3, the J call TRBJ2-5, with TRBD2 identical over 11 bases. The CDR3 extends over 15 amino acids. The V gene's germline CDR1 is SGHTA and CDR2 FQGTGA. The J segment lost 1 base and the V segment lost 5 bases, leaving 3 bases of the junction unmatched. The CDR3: CASSPSGGRQETQYF. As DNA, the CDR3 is TGTGCCAGCAGCCCTAGCGGGGGGCGCCAAGAGACCCAGTACTTC.

The CDR3 nucleotides read TGTGCCAGCAGTCCCGGGACAGGGTACAGCTACGAGCAGTACTTC. Its translation: CASSPGTGYSYEQYF. The V and J genes are TRBV28 and TRBJ2-7, with 9 bases aligning to TRBD1. After removal of 5 bases from V and 3 bases from J, the junction contained 8 bases not matched to a gene. Germline V lookup: CDR1 MDHEN, CDR2 SYDVKM. The CDR3 runs 15 residues.